What follows is one T cell receptor beta chain and its context. It lacks a known antigen. Base qualities were left out, and no much larger clone turns up one base away. CDR1 and CDR2 are drawn from the germline V gene (reference sequence): MNHEY, SMNVEV. The cysteine opens and the phenylalanine closes a CDR3 of 14 amino acids. Kept here is only the CDR3 DNA, which spans 42 bases and is read in frame from base 1. Deletion took 2 bases off V and 3 bases off J, with a span of 9 bases between the germline ends. A patient's vitiligo counted as stable when the lesions had not changed at all during the previous 6 months. For classification as stable, the absence of confetti depigmentation, a clinical sign of active vitiligo, was additionally required. Anyone who had been treated within the previous three months was excluded from the study. PBMCs were isolated from heparinized blood by Ficoll density gradient centrifugation and were subsequently flash-frozen.

The immunoSEQ hsTCRB kit was used to amplify TCR beta chains from genomic DNA. The immunoSEQ service ran the sequencing of the TCR beta libraries on an Illumina MiSeq instrument. The paper's data handling went like this. The immunoSEQ Analyzer was used to analyze the repertoire data. TCRdb stores this immuneACCESS table with in-frame sequences only. Part of the clones is absent; in the studies checked, under half of the shortfall reflects unresolved V genes, and no reason is known for the rest. The V and J calls and clone size were taken over from that table, and D and trimming were inferred from the DNA. The sample profile shows 40,000 to 50,000 clones; around 90% of them were found once. Roughly 4.3% of the sample is in the top ten clones. The data were obtained in a study of resident and recirculating memory T cells in vitiligo (dated by TCRdb to 2017 to 2018). For context, the study as a whole: For TCR beta sequencing, each of a few stable vitiligo patients provided PBMCs along with epidermis taken by shave biopsy from two lesional and two nonlesional sites. Human TCR beta sequencing was used to test whether specific clones in lesional vitiligo skin differed from clones in nonlesional skin and blood. Without any cell sorting, samples were homogenized immediately before genomic DNA was extracted using the Qiagen DNeasy Blood & Tissue Kit.

Overall results and qualifications from the work: Clonality was not the same from one vitiligo lesion to another, and no unique dominant TCR clone turned up. Future mechanistic studies are needed so that the relative contributions of the lesion-infiltrating T cell clones and of human Trm versus Tcm pools can be evaluated. TCR sequences were not found to be conserved across biopsy sites or patients, suggesting that different lesions are infiltrated by different T cell clones, a pattern described as private specificity. Overlap and correlation analysis showed no significant repertoire overlap between biopsies except for each lesion with itself, even within a single patient.

The chain is made from TRBV27 and TRBJ2-3; tentative D gene TRBD2, with 5 bases matching. The sample consisted of blood. The sequence was obtained from a male donor with vitiligo. The nucleotide sequence reads TGTGCCAGCAGTTTACTAGCAGCAACAGATACGCAGTATTTT. Translated, this is CASSLLAATDTQYF.